These 12 T cell receptor beta chains were sequenced from one sample in a study of cytomegalovirus exposure and HLA in healthy donors. Use of 60 Vbeta and 13 Jbeta primers characterized the PCR. Assay used: immunoSEQ multiplex PCR; TCRdb lists only in-frame clones, some missing. The data hold about 130,000 clones, with nearly 85% observed a single time. The sample consisted of PBMCs. The receptors come from a boy aged 5-17 years in good health and CMV-seronegative.

V gene TRBV19 combines with J gene TRBJ1-1; 10 nucleotides align to TRBD1. V lost 6 bases, J lost 6 bases, and 7 bases stayed unmatched. The CDR3 covers 14 residues. The germline V gene encodes CDR1 LNHDA and CDR2 SQIVND (reference sequence). CDR3: CASSMTGGFAEAFF. The CDR3 coding sequence is TGTGCCAGTAGCATGACAGGGGGCTTCGCTGAAGCTTTCTTT.

This clone was counted only a few times. V usage is TRBV5-4 and J usage is TRBJ1-3, with D tentatively TRBD1 (6 bases). CDR1 is SGHNT and CDR2 is YYREEE in the germline V gene (reference sequence). This CDR3 has 14 residues. V was trimmed by 2 bases and J by 7 bases, leaving 13 bases between them. The CDR3, as DNA: TGTGCCAGCAGCTTCTTTGGGGGGGGCAACACCATATATTTT. Translated, it gives CASSFFGGGNTIYF. Complete variable domain (other parts from reference TRBV5-4 and TRBJ1-3): ETGVTQSPTHLIKTRGQQVTLRCSSQSGHNTVSWYQQALGQGPQFIFQYYREEENGRGNFPPRFSGLQFPNYSSELNVNALELDDSALYLCASSFFGGGNTIYFGEGSWLTVV.

The rearrangement links TRBV7-9 to TRBJ2-1, with 9 bases identical to TRBD1. Per germline, CDR1 SEHNR and CDR2 FQNEAQ (reference sequence). This CDR3 contains 17 residues. The ends lost 6 bases at V and 5 bases at J; junction bases unmatched: 14. Here the CDR3 reads CASSEAYRGQGNNEQFF. CDR3 nucleotide sequence: TGTGCCAGCAGTGAAGCTTACCGGGGACAGGGAAACAATGAGCAGTTCTTC.

V and J are TRBV5-1 and TRBJ2-3; D not resolved. The germline V and J ends were trimmed by 2 bases and 5 bases, with 18 bases remaining between them. This CDR3 has 16 amino acids. Germline CDR1 is SGHRS and CDR2 is YFSETQ. The CDR3 is CASSFSGSRLGDTQYF. The CDR3 region has the DNA TGCGCCAGCAGCTTTTCAGGATCCCGGTTGGGAGATACGCAGTATTTT.

The rearrangement joins TRBV2 to TRBJ2-6, with D possibly being TRBD1 (6 bases). CDR1 is SNHLY, CDR2 FYNNEI, per germline. The CDR3 sequence is 15 residues long. V shed 2 bases and J shed 2 bases, with 7 bases lying between them. CDR3 sequence: CASSEKGAGANVLTF. CDR3 sequence (DNA): TGTGCCAGCAGTGAAAAGGGGGCTGGGGCCAACGTCCTGACTTTC.

V gene TRBV4-1 combines with J gene TRBJ2-1; 8 nucleotides agree with TRBD2. The CDR3 consists of 15 residues. V was clipped by 1 base and J by 8 bases; unmatched bases: 7. In germline, CDR1 is MGHRA, CDR2 YSYEKL. CDR3 DNA sequence: TGCGCCAGCAGCCAAGTGGGGACTAGAAACTATGAGCAGTTCTTC. Translating gives CASSQVGTRNYEQFF.

The V gene is TRBV5-1, the J gene TRBJ1-2; D is possibly TRBD1 (5 bases). V was pared by 4 bases and J by 6 bases, with 13 bases between. The CDR3 is made up of 13 amino acids. Germline V gives CDR1 SGHRS, CDR2 YFSETQ. The CDR3 protein is CASSRGGSDGYTF. The CDR3 region has the DNA TGCGCCAGCAGCCGGGGGGGATCGGATGGCTACACCTTC.

This clone was recorded only once. The rearrangement joins TRBV5-8 to TRBJ2-7; D unclear. V was shortened by 4 bases and J by 0 bases, with 14 bases between the two germline ends. CDR3 length: 15 residues. CDR1 and CDR2 from the germline V gene are SGHTS and YDEGEE. CDR3 loop: CASSLQFSDSYEQYF. The CDR3 bases are TGTGCCAGCAGCCTGCAATTCAGCGACTCCTACGAGCAGTACTTC.

This clone was seen a few times. The CDR3 DNA sequence: TGTGCCTGGAGTACCGGGACAGGGGGGAACACTGAAGCTTTCTTT. Its translation is CAWSTGTGGNTEAFF. The genes are TRBV30 and TRBJ1-1; 11 positions agree with TRBD1. Germline values: CDR1 GTSNPN, CDR2 SVGIG (reference sequence). CDR3 length equals 15 residues. J gave up 1 base and V 2 bases, and 3 bases lay outside the gene matches.

V usage is TRBV6-5 and J usage is TRBJ2-5; 8 nucleotides match TRBD2. Germline-derived CDR1 and CDR2 are MNHEY and SVGAGI. This CDR3 has 15 residues. The V segment lost 7 bases and the J segment 5 bases; nucleotides outside the gene matches: 12. This chain's CDR3 is CASTLIAGLGETQYF. DNA of the CDR3: TGTGCCAGCACCCTTATAGCGGGATTAGGGGAGACCCAGTACTTC.

This clone is a singleton in its sample. This chain joins TRBV27 and TRBJ2-6; possible D gene TRBD1, 6 bases. The CDR3 consists of 17 residues. Germline V gene data show CDR1 as MNHEY and CDR2 as SMNVEV (reference sequence). V was clipped by 4 bases and J by 8 bases, with 21 bases between them. CDR3 sequence: CASSSTLSGTQTNVLTF. As DNA, the CDR3 is TGTGCCAGCAGTTCTACACTATCCGGGACACAGACCAACGTCCTGACTTTC.

As DNA, the CDR3 is TGTGCCAGTAGCAGGGGGCTTCAAGAGACCCAGTACTTC. Translation gives CASSRGLQETQYF. The rearrangement joins TRBV19 to TRBJ2-5; 8 positions match TRBD1. V dropped 6 bases and J dropped 2; count of bases not matched to a gene: 2. Germline CDR1 is LNHDA and CDR2 is SQIVND (reference sequence). The CDR3 runs 13 residues.